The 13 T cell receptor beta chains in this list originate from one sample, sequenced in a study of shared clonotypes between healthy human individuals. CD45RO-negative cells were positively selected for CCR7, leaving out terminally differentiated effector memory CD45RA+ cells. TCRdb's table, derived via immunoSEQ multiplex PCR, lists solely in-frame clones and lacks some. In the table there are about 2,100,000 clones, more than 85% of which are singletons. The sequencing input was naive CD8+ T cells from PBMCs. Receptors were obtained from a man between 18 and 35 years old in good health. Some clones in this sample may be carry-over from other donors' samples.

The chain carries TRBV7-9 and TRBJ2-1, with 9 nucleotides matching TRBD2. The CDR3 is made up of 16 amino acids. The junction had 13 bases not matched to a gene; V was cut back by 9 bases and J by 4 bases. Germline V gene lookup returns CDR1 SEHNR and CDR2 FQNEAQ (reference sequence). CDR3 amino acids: CASRPASGKQYNEQFF. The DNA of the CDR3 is TGTGCCAGTCGTCCGGCTAGCGGGAAACAATACAATGAGCAGTTCTTC. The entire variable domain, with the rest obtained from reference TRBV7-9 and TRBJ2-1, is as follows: DTGVSQNPRHKITKRGQNVTFRCDPISEHNRLYWYRQTLGQGPEFLTYFQNEAQLEKSRLLSDRFSAERPKGSFSTLEIQRTEQGDSAMYLCASRPASGKQYNEQFFGPGTRLTVL.

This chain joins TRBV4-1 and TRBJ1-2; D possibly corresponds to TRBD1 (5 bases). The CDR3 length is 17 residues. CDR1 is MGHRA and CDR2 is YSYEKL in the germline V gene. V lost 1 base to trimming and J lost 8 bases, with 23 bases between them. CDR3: CASSQGGRLLEKGGYTF. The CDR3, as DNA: TGCGCCAGCAGCCAAGGGGGGAGACTCCTAGAAAAGGGGGGCTACACCTTC.

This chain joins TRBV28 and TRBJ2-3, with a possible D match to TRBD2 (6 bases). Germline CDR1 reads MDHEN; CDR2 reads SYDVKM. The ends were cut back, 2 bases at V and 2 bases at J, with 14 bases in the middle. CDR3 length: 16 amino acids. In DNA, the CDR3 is TGTGCCAGCAGTTTAATGTTTGGCGGGACCACAGATACGCAGTATTTT. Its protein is CASSLMFGGTTDTQYF. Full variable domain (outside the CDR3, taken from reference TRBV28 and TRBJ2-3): DVKVTQSSRYLVKRTGEKVFLECVQDMDHENMFWYRQDPGLGLRLIYFSYDVKMKEKGDIPEGYSVSREKKERFSLILESASTNQTSMYLCASSLMFGGTTDTQYFGPGTRLTVL.

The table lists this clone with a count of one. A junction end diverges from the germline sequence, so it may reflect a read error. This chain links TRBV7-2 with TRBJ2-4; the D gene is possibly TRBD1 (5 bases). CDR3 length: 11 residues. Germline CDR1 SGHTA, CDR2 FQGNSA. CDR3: CARAVLQRQGF. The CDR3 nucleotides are TGTGCCAGAGCCGTACTACAGAGGCAGGGCTTC.

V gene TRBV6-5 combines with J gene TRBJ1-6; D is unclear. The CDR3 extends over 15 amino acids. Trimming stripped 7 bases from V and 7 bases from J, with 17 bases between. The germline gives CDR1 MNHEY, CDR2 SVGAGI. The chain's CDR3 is CASMRTAGRNSPLHF. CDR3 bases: TGTGCCAGCATGAGGACTGCGGGAAGGAATTCACCCCTCCACTTT.

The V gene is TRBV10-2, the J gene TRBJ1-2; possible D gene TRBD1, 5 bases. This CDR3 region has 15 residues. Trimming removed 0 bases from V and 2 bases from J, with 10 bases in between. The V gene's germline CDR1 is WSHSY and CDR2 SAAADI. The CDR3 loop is CASSESWDGNYGYTF. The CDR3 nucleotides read TGCGCCAGCAGTGAGTCTTGGGACGGGAACTATGGCTACACCTTC.

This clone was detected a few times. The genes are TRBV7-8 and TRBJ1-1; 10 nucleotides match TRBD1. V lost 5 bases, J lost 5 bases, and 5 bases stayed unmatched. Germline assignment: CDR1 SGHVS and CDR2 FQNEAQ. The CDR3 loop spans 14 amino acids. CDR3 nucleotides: TGTGCCAGCAGCCAGGGACAGGGGTCGACTGAAGCTTTCTTT. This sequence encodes CASSQGQGSTEAFF.

CDR3 sequence: CASHIRDRLNQPQHF. The CDR3 nucleotides are TGTGCCAGCCACATCCGGGACAGACTCAATCAGCCCCAGCATTTT. This chain joins TRBV18 and TRBJ1-5; 7 bases agree with TRBD1. CDR3 length: 15 amino acids. Trimming at V came to 8 bases and at J to 3 bases, leaving 10 bases not matched to a gene. The germline CDR1 and CDR2 sequences are KGHSH and LQKENI.

CDR3 amino acids: CASSLLGGPGELFF. The CDR3 DNA reads TGTGCCAGCAGTTTGCTGGGGGGTCCCGGGGAGCTGTTTTTT. The chain couples TRBV28 to TRBJ2-2; TRBD2 might be the D (6 bases). The V gene lost 3 bases and the J gene lost 6 bases, with 11 bases spanning the gap. The CDR3 extends over 14 amino acids. Germline-derived CDR1 and CDR2 are MDHEN and SYDVKM.

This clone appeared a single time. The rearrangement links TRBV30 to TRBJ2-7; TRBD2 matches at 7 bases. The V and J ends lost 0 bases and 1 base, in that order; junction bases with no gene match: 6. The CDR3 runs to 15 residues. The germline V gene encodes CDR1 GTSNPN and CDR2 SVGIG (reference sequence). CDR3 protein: CAWSVASGLSYEQYF. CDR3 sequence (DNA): TGTGCCTGGAGTGTGGCTAGCGGCCTTTCCTACGAGCAGTACTTC.

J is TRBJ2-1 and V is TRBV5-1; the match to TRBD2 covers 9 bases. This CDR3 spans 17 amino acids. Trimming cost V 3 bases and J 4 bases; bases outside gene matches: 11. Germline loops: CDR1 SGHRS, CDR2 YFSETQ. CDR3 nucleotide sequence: TGCGCCAGCAGCTCGCCCATCGGACTAGCGACGTACAATGAGCAGTTCTTC. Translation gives CASSSPIGLATYNEQFF.

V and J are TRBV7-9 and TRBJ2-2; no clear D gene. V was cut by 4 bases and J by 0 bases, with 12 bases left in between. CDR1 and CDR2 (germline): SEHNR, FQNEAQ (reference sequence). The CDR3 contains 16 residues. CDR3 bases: TGTGCCAGCAGCTCCCCCGGACCCTCGAACACCGGGGAGCTGTTTTTT. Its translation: CASSSPGPSNTGELFF.

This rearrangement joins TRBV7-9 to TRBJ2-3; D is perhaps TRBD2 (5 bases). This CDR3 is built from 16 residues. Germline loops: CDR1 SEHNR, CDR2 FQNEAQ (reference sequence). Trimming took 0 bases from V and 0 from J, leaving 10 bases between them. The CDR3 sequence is CASSLAASTSTDTQYF. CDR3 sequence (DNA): TGTGCCAGCAGCTTAGCGGCTAGCACAAGCACAGATACGCAGTATTTT.